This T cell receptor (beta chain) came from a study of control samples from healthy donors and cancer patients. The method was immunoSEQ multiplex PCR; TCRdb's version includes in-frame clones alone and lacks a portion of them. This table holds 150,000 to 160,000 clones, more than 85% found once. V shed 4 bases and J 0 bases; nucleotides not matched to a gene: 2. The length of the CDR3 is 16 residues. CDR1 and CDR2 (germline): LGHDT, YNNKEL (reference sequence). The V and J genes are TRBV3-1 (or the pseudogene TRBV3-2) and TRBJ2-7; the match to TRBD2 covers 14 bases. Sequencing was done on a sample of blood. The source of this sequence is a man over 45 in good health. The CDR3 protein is CASSLGTSGSSYEQYF. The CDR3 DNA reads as TGTGCCAGCAGCCTCGGGACTAGCGGGAGCTCCTACGAGCAGTACTTC.